A selection of T cell receptor beta chains follows, all from one sample in a study of glioma-infiltrating T cells after dendritic cell vaccination. This table comes from immunoSEQ multiplex PCR, and its TCRdb copy is limited to in-frame clones, with some not included. The repertoire has around 10,000 clones, roughly 77% of them found once; the top ten carry more than 40%. This specimen was blood, taken after dendritic cell vaccination. The receptors come from a human donor with glioblastoma. Each CDR3 is given with its conserved first and last residue. D genes are given only for firm matches.

>TRBV27|TRBJ2-7|TRBD2
CASSSTGLAGGPGGEQYF
>TRBV7-2|TRBJ2-5|TRBD1
CASSLPGQPETQYF
>TRBV27|TRBJ2-7|TRBD2
CASKLGGRAGDSYEQYF
>TRBV30|TRBJ2-3|NA
CAWSIHPGEGTDTQYF
>TRBV9|TRBJ2-3|TRBD1
CASSPRLGQGSDTQYF
>TRBV6-4|TRBJ2-5|TRBD1
CASSDSGQGTETQYF
>TRBV5-1|TRBJ2-7|TRBD2
CASSPAGGPVQYF
>TRBV7-6|TRBJ2-7|NA
CASSFSNYEQYF
>TRBV28|TRBJ1-5|NA
CASSPDSTSNQPQHF
>TRBV5-5|TRBJ2-1|TRBD1
CASSPGQGTYNEQFF
>TRBV2|TRBJ2-5|NA
CASSYQETQYF
>TRBV11-3|TRBJ2-3|NA
CASSSPEQGADTQYF
>TRBV11-1|TRBJ2-1|TRBD2
CASSLLAGDEQFF
>TRBV9|TRBJ2-2|TRBD2
CASTEKAGGPIITGELFF
>TRBV15|TRBJ2-7|TRBD1
CATRGQGPGEQYF
>TRBV7-2|TRBJ1-1|TRBD1
CASSSRTGANTEAFF
>TRBV5-5|NA|TRBD1
CASSWTGVSYEQYF
>TRBV11-1|TRBJ2-7|TRBD1
CASSPNRGQGIYEQYF
>TRBV6-5|TRBJ2-7|TRBD1
CASSQGTASYEQYF
>TRBV6-5|TRBJ1-5|TRBD1
CASGQGVQPQHF
>TRBV6-1|TRBJ2-1|NA
CASSPGVSYNEQFF
>TRBV27|TRBJ1-2|NA
CASSFRGLYGYTF
>TRBV7-9|TRBJ2-2|TRBD2
CASSSRGLAALAELFF
>TRBV11-2|TRBJ2-7|TRBD2
CASSLGYGRIYEQYF
>TRBV6-5|TRBJ2-2|TRBD1
CASSGGQGRTGELFF
>TRBV6-1|TRBJ1-2|NA
CASSGGAGNYGYTF